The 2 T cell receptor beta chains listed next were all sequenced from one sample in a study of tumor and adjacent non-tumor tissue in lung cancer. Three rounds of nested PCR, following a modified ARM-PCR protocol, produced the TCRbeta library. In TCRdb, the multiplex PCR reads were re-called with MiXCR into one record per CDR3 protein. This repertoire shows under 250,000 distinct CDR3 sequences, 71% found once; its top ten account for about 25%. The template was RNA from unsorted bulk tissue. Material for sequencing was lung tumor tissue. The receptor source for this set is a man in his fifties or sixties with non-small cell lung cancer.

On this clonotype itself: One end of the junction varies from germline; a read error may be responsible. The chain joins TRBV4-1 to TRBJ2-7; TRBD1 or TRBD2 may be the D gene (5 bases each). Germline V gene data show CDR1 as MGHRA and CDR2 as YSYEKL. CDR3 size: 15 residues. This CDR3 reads CASSPWSGSGDEQNF. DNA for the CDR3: TGCGCCAGCAGCCCGTGGTCAGGGAGCGGCGACGAGCAGAACTTC.

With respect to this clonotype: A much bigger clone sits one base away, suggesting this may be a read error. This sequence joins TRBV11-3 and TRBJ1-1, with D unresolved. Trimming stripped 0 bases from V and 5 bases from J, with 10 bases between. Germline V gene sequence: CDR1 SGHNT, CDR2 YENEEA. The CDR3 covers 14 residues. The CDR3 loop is CASSLDGVGTEAFF. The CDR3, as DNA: TGTGCCAGCAGCTTAGACGGGGTCGGAACTGAAGCTTTCTTT.